This T cell receptor beta chain was documented in a study of quantifying T cell responses using KT2 cells. The wider study: TCR alpha and beta constant-region primers primed reverse transcription of RNA.

The CDR3 is 15 amino acids. Germline loops: CDR1 SGHRS, CDR2 YFSETQ. V was pared by 4 bases and J by 2 bases, with 15 bases between. Unfractionated PBMC were spiked with known numbers of KT2 clone cells. A single-stranded UMI oligo with SP2 sequence was ligated to cDNA 3' ends. An equimolar mix of RC1.1 and RC1.2 primed the beta chain across TRBC1 and TRBC2. TCRdb reprocessed the UMI-ligation and nested PCR reads with MiXCR, giving one entry per CDR3 protein. This sample has 39,000 or so distinct CDR3 sequences, with 17% found just once. Sequenced: PBMCs spiked with cells of the T cell clone KT2. This clonotype originated in a human donor. This sequence joins TRBV5-1 and TRBJ2-5, with D possibly TRBD1 on 6 matching bases. CDR3 in DNA: TGCGCCAGCAGCAGGGTGCCAGGGACACAAGAGACCCAGTACTTC. Its translation: CASSRVPGTQETQYF.